The rows below give T cell receptor beta chains drawn from one sample of a study of identical twins. TCRdb re-called the 5' RACE reads through MiXCR, storing one row per CDR3 protein. Found here are 700,000 or so distinct CDR3 sequences, 21% of them singletons; the top ten hold more than 4%. The same sample was also studied in work on T cells expressing NK-cell markers.

Source material: PBMCs. These receptors originate from a woman under 30 in good health. Each CDR3 is given with its conserved first and last residue. The D gene is left open where the match is weak. Size is omitted from some rows. Given values are once, few, many or a class for expanded clones.

clone_size: -
cdr3_length: 14
v_call: TRBV6-2/TRBV6-3
j_call: TRBJ2-4
d_call: -
cdr3_aa: CASSYRGPGSIQYF
cdr3_nt: TGTGCCAGCAGTTACCGGGGTCCGGGAAGCATTCAGTACTTC

clone_size: -
cdr3_length: 15
v_call: TRBV24-1
j_call: TRBJ2-3
d_call: -
cdr3_aa: CATSDSGQGTDTQYF
cdr3_nt: TGTGCCACCAGTGATTCGGGGCAGGGGACAGATACGCAGTATTTT

clone_size: many
cdr3_length: 13
v_call: TRBV20-1
j_call: TRBJ2-7
d_call: -
cdr3_aa: CSARDHWSDEQYF
cdr3_nt: TGCAGTGCTAGAGATCATTGGTCTGACGAGCAGTACTTC

clone_size: -
cdr3_length: 13
v_call: TRBV5-1
j_call: TRBJ1-2
d_call: -
cdr3_aa: CASSLSQTYGYTF
cdr3_nt: TGCGCCAGCAGCTTGTCCCAGACCTATGGCTACACCTTC

clone_size: -
cdr3_length: 15
v_call: TRBV7-6
j_call: TRBJ2-3
d_call: -
cdr3_aa: CASSLELGRTDTQYF
cdr3_nt: TGTGCCAGCAGCTTAGAGCTTGGCCGCACAGATACGCAGTATTTT

clone_size: few
cdr3_length: 12
v_call: TRBV20-1
j_call: TRBJ2-1
d_call: -
cdr3_aa: CSARDRVNEQFF
cdr3_nt: TGCAGTGCTAGGGATCGAGTAAATGAGCAGTTCTTC

clone_size: many
cdr3_length: 15
v_call: TRBV12-3/TRBV12-4
j_call: TRBJ2-7
d_call: TRBD2
cdr3_aa: CASSRLAGSSYEQYF
cdr3_nt: TGTGCCAGCAGCCGACTAGCGGGAAGCTCCTACGAGCAGTACTTC

clone_size: -
cdr3_length: 14
v_call: TRBV20-1
j_call: TRBJ1-3
d_call: TRBD1
cdr3_aa: CSASDREYGNTIYF
cdr3_nt: TGCAGTGCTAGTGACAGGGAATATGGAAACACCATATATTTT

clone_size: -
cdr3_length: 16
v_call: TRBV9
j_call: TRBJ2-2
d_call: -
cdr3_aa: CASSVGRGQNTGELFF
cdr3_nt: TGTGCCAGCAGCGTAGGTAGGGGCCAGAACACCGGGGAGCTGTTTTTT

clone_size: -
cdr3_length: 13
v_call: TRBV7-9
j_call: TRBJ1-6
d_call: TRBD1
cdr3_aa: CASSSGGRSPLHF
cdr3_nt: TGTGCCAGCAGCTCAGGGGGCCGCTCACCCCTCCACTTT

clone_size: -
cdr3_length: 14
v_call: TRBV9
j_call: TRBJ1-5
d_call: -
cdr3_aa: CASSVGTANQPQHF
cdr3_nt: TGTGCCAGCAGCGTAGGGACAGCAAATCAGCCCCAGCATTTT

clone_size: -
cdr3_length: 14
v_call: TRBV11-3
j_call: TRBJ2-5
d_call: -
cdr3_aa: CASSSGGLKETQYF
cdr3_nt: TGTGCCAGCAGCTCAGGGGGACTTAAAGAGACCCAGTACTTC

clone_size: few
cdr3_length: 15
v_call: TRBV21-1
j_call: TRBJ2-5
d_call: -
cdr3_aa: CASSKPGLMSETQYF
cdr3_nt: TGTGCCAGCAGCAAACCGGGACTTATGTCAGAGACCCAGTACTTC

clone_size: -
cdr3_length: 13
v_call: TRBV29-1
j_call: TRBJ2-5
d_call: TRBD2
cdr3_aa: CSVDRSGGETQYF
cdr3_nt: TGCAGCGTTGATCGTAGCGGGGGAGAGACCCAGTACTTC

clone_size: -
cdr3_length: 12
v_call: TRBV20-1
j_call: TRBJ2-1
d_call: -
cdr3_aa: CSALMPGNEQFF
cdr3_nt: TGCAGTGCCTTAATGCCGGGGAATGAGCAGTTCTTC

clone_size: many
cdr3_length: 15
v_call: TRBV15
j_call: TRBJ1-6
d_call: -
cdr3_aa: CATSRDKGDNSPLHF
cdr3_nt: TGTGCCACCAGCAGAGATAAGGGAGATAATTCACCCCTCCACTTT

clone_size: -
cdr3_length: 14
v_call: TRBV5-1
j_call: TRBJ2-5
d_call: -
cdr3_aa: CASSLGQDSETQYF
cdr3_nt: TGCGCCAGCAGCTTGGGGCAGGATTCGGAGACCCAGTACTTC

clone_size: many
cdr3_length: 13
v_call: TRBV12-3/TRBV12-4
j_call: TRBJ1-2
d_call: -
cdr3_aa: CASSPGPGGGYTF
cdr3_nt: TGTGCCAGCAGTCCCGGCCCCGGGGGTGGCTACACCTTC

clone_size: -
cdr3_length: 15
v_call: TRBV10-2
j_call: TRBJ2-1
d_call: TRBD1
cdr3_aa: CASSRTGGGYNEQFF
cdr3_nt: TGCGCCAGCAGCAGGACAGGGGGCGGGTACAATGAGCAGTTCTTC

clone_size: -
cdr3_length: 13
v_call: TRBV12-3/TRBV12-4
j_call: TRBJ1-2
d_call: -
cdr3_aa: CASSWGSNYGYTF
cdr3_nt: TGTGCCAGCAGTTGGGGCTCTAACTATGGCTACACCTTC

clone_size: -
cdr3_length: 15
v_call: TRBV11-3
j_call: TRBJ1-2
d_call: -
cdr3_aa: CASSLDGPKGRGYTF
cdr3_nt: TGTGCCAGCAGCTTAGACGGGCCGAAGGGACGAGGCTACACCTTC

clone_size: -
cdr3_length: 15
v_call: TRBV7-8
j_call: TRBJ2-3
d_call: -
cdr3_aa: CASSYLQGNTDTQYF
cdr3_nt: TGTGCCAGCAGCTATCTGCAGGGTAACACAGATACGCAGTATTTT

clone_size: few
cdr3_length: 13
v_call: TRBV6-5
j_call: TRBJ2-5
d_call: -
cdr3_aa: CASSYSWQETQYF
cdr3_nt: TGTGCCAGCAGTTACTCTTGGCAAGAGACCCAGTACTTC

clone_size: -
cdr3_length: 12
v_call: TRBV12-3/TRBV12-4
j_call: TRBJ2-7
d_call: -
cdr3_aa: CASSFTLYEQYF
cdr3_nt: TGTGCCAGCAGTTTCACTTTATACGAGCAGTACTTC

clone_size: few
cdr3_length: 12
v_call: TRBV7-9
j_call: TRBJ2-1
d_call: -
cdr3_aa: CASSTADIEQFF
cdr3_nt: TGTGCCAGCAGTACGGCAGACATTGAGCAGTTCTTC

clone_size: -
cdr3_length: 16
v_call: TRBV18
j_call: TRBJ2-7
d_call: TRBD2
cdr3_aa: CASSPVSSGSSYEQYF
cdr3_nt: TGTGCCAGCTCACCAGTGTCTAGCGGAAGCTCCTACGAGCAGTACTTC

clone_size: few
cdr3_length: 14
v_call: TRBV6-1
j_call: TRBJ2-5
d_call: -
cdr3_aa: CASTNRQSQETQYF
cdr3_nt: TGTGCCAGCACCAACCGACAGTCCCAAGAGACCCAGTACTTC

clone_size: many
cdr3_length: 16
v_call: TRBV20-1
j_call: TRBJ1-5
d_call: -
cdr3_aa: CSARVLGQGGQQPQHF
cdr3_nt: TGCAGTGCTAGAGTTCTGGGGCAGGGCGGCCAACAGCCCCAGCATTTT

clone_size: few
cdr3_length: 16
v_call: TRBV7-2
j_call: TRBJ2-1
d_call: TRBD2
cdr3_aa: CASRWKRERSYNEQFF
cdr3_nt: TGTGCCAGCAGGTGGAAGCGGGAGCGTTCCTACAATGAGCAGTTCTTC

clone_size: -
cdr3_length: 16
v_call: TRBV27
j_call: TRBJ2-1
d_call: -
cdr3_aa: CASIPGRPGYYNEQFF
cdr3_nt: TGTGCCAGCATCCCGGGACGCCCCGGGTACTACAATGAGCAGTTCTTC

clone_size: -
cdr3_length: 17
v_call: TRBV12-3/TRBV12-4
j_call: TRBJ2-1
d_call: TRBD2
cdr3_aa: CASSFGGGRAAYNEQFF
cdr3_nt: TGTGCCAGCAGTTTTGGGGGCGGGAGGGCCGCCTACAATGAGCAGTTCTTC

clone_size: few
cdr3_length: 16
v_call: TRBV18
j_call: TRBJ2-3
d_call: TRBD2
cdr3_aa: CASSPLGGTSTDTQYF
cdr3_nt: TGTGCCAGCTCACCCCTCGGGGGGACTAGCACAGATACGCAGTATTTT

clone_size: many
cdr3_length: 16
v_call: TRBV20-1
j_call: TRBJ1-5
d_call: -
cdr3_aa: CSASPAGGAGNQPQHF
cdr3_nt: TGCAGTGCCTCTCCCGCGGGGGGCGCGGGCAATCAGCCCCAGCATTTT

clone_size: -
cdr3_length: 12
v_call: TRBV5-4
j_call: TRBJ2-5
d_call: -
cdr3_aa: CASNLVGETQYF
cdr3_nt: TGTGCCAGCAATCTAGTCGGGGAGACCCAGTACTTC

clone_size: -
cdr3_length: 13
v_call: TRBV29-1
j_call: TRBJ2-2
d_call: TRBD2
cdr3_aa: CSVPGGYTGELFF
cdr3_nt: TGCAGCGTTCCGGGAGGGTACACCGGGGAGCTGTTTTTT

clone_size: many
cdr3_length: 13
v_call: TRBV7-9
j_call: TRBJ1-1
d_call: -
cdr3_aa: CASSLEESTEAFF
cdr3_nt: TGTGCCAGCAGCTTAGAAGAAAGTACTGAAGCTTTCTTT

clone_size: many
cdr3_length: 14
v_call: TRBV3-1
j_call: TRBJ2-3
d_call: TRBD2
cdr3_aa: CASSQSGGADTQYF
cdr3_nt: TGTGCCAGCAGCCAAAGCGGGGGGGCAGATACGCAGTATTTT

clone_size: few
cdr3_length: 15
v_call: TRBV14
j_call: TRBJ2-5
d_call: TRBD2
cdr3_aa: CASSQASGGAGTQYF
cdr3_nt: TGTGCCAGCAGCCAAGCGAGCGGGGGGGCCGGGACCCAGTACTTC

clone_size: -
cdr3_length: 12
v_call: TRBV12-3/TRBV12-4
j_call: TRBJ1-5
d_call: -
cdr3_aa: CASSLGDMPQHF
cdr3_nt: TGTGCCAGCAGTTTAGGGGACATGCCCCAGCATTTT

clone_size: few
cdr3_length: 15
v_call: TRBV20-1
j_call: TRBJ1-1
d_call: TRBD1
cdr3_aa: CSAPGTGDQGTEAFF
cdr3_nt: TGCAGTGCGCCCGGGACAGGGGATCAAGGCACTGAAGCTTTCTTT

clone_size: -
cdr3_length: 13
v_call: TRBV21-1
j_call: TRBJ2-7
d_call: -
cdr3_aa: CASSTTDRYEQYF
cdr3_nt: TGTGCCAGCAGCACCACTGACAGGTACGAGCAGTACTTC

clone_size: few
cdr3_length: 13
v_call: TRBV20-1
j_call: TRBJ1-4
d_call: -
cdr3_aa: CSASFQGGEKLFF
cdr3_nt: TGCAGTGCTAGTTTCCAGGGTGGTGAAAAACTGTTTTTT

clone_size: many
cdr3_length: 13
v_call: TRBV7-9
j_call: TRBJ2-7
d_call: -
cdr3_aa: CASSRGTVGEQYF
cdr3_nt: TGTGCCAGCAGCCGAGGGACGGTTGGTGAGCAGTACTTC

clone_size: few
cdr3_length: 13
v_call: TRBV5-1
j_call: TRBJ2-3
d_call: -
cdr3_aa: CASHSTSTDTQYF
cdr3_nt: TGCGCCAGCCACAGCACTAGCACAGATACGCAGTATTTT

clone_size: -
cdr3_length: 15
v_call: TRBV6-5
j_call: TRBJ2-1
d_call: -
cdr3_aa: CASSYFAGSYNEQFF
cdr3_nt: TGTGCCAGCAGTTACTTTGCGGGATCCTACAATGAGCAGTTCTTC

clone_size: few
cdr3_length: 17
v_call: TRBV20-1
j_call: TRBJ2-3
d_call: -
cdr3_aa: CSARGGGPYASTDTQYF
cdr3_nt: TGCAGTGCTAGAGGTGGGGGGCCGTATGCAAGCACAGATACGCAGTATTTT

clone_size: many
cdr3_length: 14
v_call: TRBV5-1
j_call: TRBJ2-1
d_call: -
cdr3_aa: CASSLTIEINEQFF
cdr3_nt: TGCGCCAGCAGCTTGACTATAGAGATCAATGAGCAGTTCTTC

clone_size: few
cdr3_length: 13
v_call: TRBV27
j_call: TRBJ2-1
d_call: -
cdr3_aa: CASSSGRHNEQFF
cdr3_nt: TGTGCCAGCAGTTCCGGACGCCACAATGAGCAGTTCTTC

clone_size: -
cdr3_length: 18
v_call: TRBV5-1
j_call: TRBJ2-5
d_call: TRBD2
cdr3_aa: CASSSNRGTSSFGETQYF
cdr3_nt: TGCGCCAGCAGCTCAAACCGCGGGACTAGCTCATTTGGAGAGACCCAGTACTTC

clone_size: many
cdr3_length: 15
v_call: TRBV29-1
j_call: TRBJ2-3
d_call: TRBD2
cdr3_aa: CSGARLAGGKDTQYF
cdr3_nt: TGCAGCGGCGCCCGACTAGCGGGGGGGAAGGATACGCAGTATTTT

clone_size: -
cdr3_length: 16
v_call: TRBV20-1
j_call: TRBJ2-5
d_call: -
cdr3_aa: CSASIYPPDPQETQYF
cdr3_nt: TGCAGTGCTAGTATTTATCCTCCGGACCCCCAAGAGACCCAGTACTTC

clone_size: few
cdr3_length: 16
v_call: TRBV7-2
j_call: TRBJ2-7
d_call: -
cdr3_aa: CASSLVGRRGSYEQYF
cdr3_nt: TGTGCCAGCAGCTTAGTAGGCAGACGGGGCTCCTACGAGCAGTACTTC

clone_size: -
cdr3_length: 15
v_call: TRBV10-1
j_call: TRBJ2-3
d_call: TRBD2
cdr3_aa: CASSPTSGAGNTQYF
cdr3_nt: TGCGCCAGCAGTCCGACTAGCGGGGCGGGAAATACGCAGTATTTT

clone_size: -
cdr3_length: 14
v_call: TRBV5-6
j_call: TRBJ2-7
d_call: TRBD1
cdr3_aa: CASRWTGAFYEQYF
cdr3_nt: TGTGCCAGCAGGTGGACAGGGGCCTTCTACGAGCAGTACTTC

clone_size: -
cdr3_length: 14
v_call: TRBV27
j_call: TRBJ2-5
d_call: TRBD2
cdr3_aa: CASSSTSGEETQYF
cdr3_nt: TGTGCCAGCAGTTCGACTAGCGGGGAGGAGACCCAGTACTTC

clone_size: -
cdr3_length: 14
v_call: TRBV12-3/TRBV12-4
j_call: TRBJ1-2
d_call: -
cdr3_aa: CASSLFSLSYGYTF
cdr3_nt: TGTGCCAGCAGTTTATTTTCCCTATCCTATGGCTACACCTTC

clone_size: -
cdr3_length: 13
v_call: TRBV20-1
j_call: TRBJ1-6
d_call: -
cdr3_aa: CSARGQNNSPLHF
cdr3_nt: TGCAGTGCTAGAGGACAAAATAATTCACCCCTCCACTTT